These 12 T cell receptor beta chains came from one sample sequenced in a study of T-cell memory formation after mild COVID-19. TCRdb used MiXCR to reprocess the 5' RACE reads, holding one entry per CDR3 protein. Here the sample spans approximately 250,000 distinct CDR3 sequences, 16% being singletons. Sequencing was done on a sample of PBMCs or a T cell subset sorted from them (not recorded which). All receptors derive from a young man who had mild COVID-19 (a few samples of this study predate the infection). Cell type and time point are not known.

This clonotype was seen more than once but under ten times. The chain uses TRBV7-2 and TRBJ2-5; possibly TRBD1 for D (6 bases). Germline CDR1 SGHTA, CDR2 FQGNSA. The CDR3 is 11 amino acids. Trimming took off 8 bases at V and 8 bases at J, with 12 bases between the two ends. CDR3 residues: CASALQGTQYF. The CDR3, as DNA: TGTGCCAGCGCATTACAGGGAACCCAGTACTTC.

The chain joins TRBV12-3 or TRBV12-4 to TRBJ2-3; no definite D call. Trimming took off 4 bases at V and 2 bases at J, with 7 bases between the two ends. CDR3 length equals 13 residues. The CDR3 nucleotides read TGTGCCAGCAGTTCGGAGAACACAGATACGCAGTATTTT. Its translation is CASSSENTDTQYF.

The rearrangement uses TRBV19 and TRBJ2-5, with D tentatively TRBD2 (5 bases). Germline lookup yields CDR1 LNHDA and CDR2 SQIVND (reference sequence). Trimming removed 10 bases at V and 1 base at J, with 13 bases between. CDR3 length equals 13 residues. The DNA for the CDR3 is TGTGCCACCAGCGGAGTAAGCCAAGAGACCCAGTACTTC. Protein: CATSGVSQETQYF.

This sequence joins TRBV6-6 and TRBJ2-7, with 14 bases matching TRBD2. V trimming: 5 bases; J trimming: 7 bases; junction bases outside the gene matches: 4. The CDR3 extends over 14 amino acids. CDR1 and CDR2 (germline): MNHNY, SVGAGI (reference sequence). CDR3 sequence: CASSTGTSGGEQYV. The CDR3 DNA is TGTGCCAGCAGTACCGGGACTAGCGGGGGAGAGCAGTACGTC.

The genes are TRBV11-2 and TRBJ2-1; 9 bases agree with TRBD1. The CDR3 has 16 amino acids. Germline trimming cut 6 bases from V and 8 bases from J; bases unmatched to any gene: 14. Germline V CDR1 and CDR2: SGHAT, FQNNGV. CDR3 nucleotide sequence: TGTGCCAGCAGGAACCTCCGGGACAGGGAGGTATATGAGCAGTTCTTC. Its translation is CASRNLRDREVYEQFF.

This clonotype has only a few counts. The V and J genes are TRBV4-3 and TRBJ2-1; the D gene is possibly TRBD2 (5 bases). Germline V gene sequence: CDR1 LGHNA, CDR2 YSLEER. This CDR3 has 16 amino acids. Trimming pared 4 bases from V and 0 bases from J, leaving 13 bases between. This CDR3 is CASSLDYSSSYNEQFF. In nucleotides, the CDR3 is TGCGCCAGCAGCCTTGACTACTCGAGCTCCTACAATGAGCAGTTCTTC.

This clonotype has only a few counts. The V and J genes are TRBV7-8 and TRBJ1-2; 8 bases align to TRBD1. Trimming took 4 bases from V and 6 from J; bases not matched to a gene: 13. The germline V gene encodes CDR1 SGHVS and CDR2 FQNEAQ. The CDR3 is 16 amino acids. DNA of the CDR3: TGTGCCAGCAGCTCGCCACCGGACAGGGCGGGCGATGGCTACACCTTC. Its translation: CASSSPPDRAGDGYTF.

The sample holds many counts of this clonotype. V is TRBV12-3 or TRBV12-4 and J is TRBJ2-2, with D possibly being TRBD1 (6 bases). The V end lost 1 base, the J end lost 7 bases, and 13 bases lay between the germline ends. The CDR3 has 15 residues. CDR3 sequence reads: CASSLGRQGSGELFF. The CDR3 DNA reads as TGTGCCAGCAGTTTAGGGCGGCAGGGGAGCGGGGAGCTGTTTTTT.

The chain has TRBV20-1 and TRBJ2-7; TRBD2 matches at 7 bases. The CDR3 extends over 13 amino acids. CDR1 DFQATT and CDR2 SNEGSKA come from the germline V gene (reference sequence). J was trimmed by 0 bases and V by 3 bases; bases with no gene match: 2. The CDR3 region is CSASGGSSYEQYV. The DNA of the CDR3 is TGCAGTGCTAGCGGGGGGTCCTCCTACGAGCAGTACGTC.

This clonotype was detected ten times or more. The genes are TRBV6-2 or TRBV6-3 and TRBJ1-1; unclear D gene. There are 13 residues in the CDR3. In germline, CDR1 is MNHEY, CDR2 SVGEGT. The ends were cut back, 2 bases at V and 3 bases at J, with 7 bases in the middle. The DNA of the CDR3 is TGTGCCAGCAGTTACGAGGAGGACACTGAAGCTTTCTTT. Translated, it gives CASSYEEDTEAFF.

This clonotype was seen a handful of times. This rearrangement joins TRBV7-2 to TRBJ2-4, with D possibly TRBD2 on 5 matching bases. This CDR3 has 13 residues. Germline loops: CDR1 SGHTA, CDR2 FQGNSA. The germline V and J ends were trimmed by 8 bases and 2 bases, with 10 bases remaining between them. CDR3 bases: TGTGCCAGCTCCCGGGGTACCAAAAACATTCAGTACTTC. Translation: CASSRGTKNIQYF. Full variable domain (outside the CDR3, taken from reference TRBV7-2 and TRBJ2-4): GAGVSQSPSNKVTEKGKDVELRCDPISGHTALYWYRQSLGQGLEFLIYFQGNSAPDKSGLPSDRFSAERTGGSVSTLTIQRTQQEDSAVYLCASSRGTKNIQYFGAGTRLSVL.

This chain connects TRBV29-1 to TRBJ1-6, with 9 bases identical to TRBD1. Germline lookup yields CDR1 SQVTM and CDR2 ANQGSEA. The trim removed 6 bases at V and 11 bases at J, leaving 11 bases unmatched. This CDR3 is 14 amino acids long. The CDR3 here is CSVPGQGSGAPLHF. In DNA, the CDR3 is TGCAGCGTGCCGGGACAGGGTTCTGGGGCACCCCTCCACTTT.